This passage covers 10 T cell receptor beta chains from one sample sequenced in a study of T cells expressing NK-cell markers. After re-calling the 5' RACE reads, TCRdb lists one entry per CDR3 protein, DNA absent. Its clone listing holds fewer than 400,000 distinct CDR3 sequences. Sequenced: blood T cells: a sorted CD56 or NKG2C T cell subset, CD4+ or CD8+ T cells, or bulk PBMC T cells (not recorded which). The receptors derive from a man aged 18-70 years in good health.

The chain uses TRBV3-1 and TRBJ1-4; TCRdb gives TRBD1 as the D gene, but with no DNA this cannot be confirmed. Germline-derived CDR1 and CDR2 are LGHDT and YNNKEL (reference sequence). The CDR3 is 15 residues long. The CDR3 here is CASSLRGGGEEKLFF.

The genes are TRBV25-1 and TRBJ1-2; TCRdb's assignment of TRBD1 cannot be checked, as there is no DNA. This CDR3 has 13 amino acids. Germline-derived CDR1 and CDR2 are MGHDK and SYGVNS. CDR3 amino acids: CASSAPGADGYTF.

V gene TRBV9 combines with J gene TRBJ2-4; TCRdb's D gene call, TRBD1, goes unchecked for lack of DNA. The CDR3 spans 14 residues. Per the germline V gene, CDR1 is SGDLS and CDR2 is YYNGEE. CDR3 region: CASSPGTVKNIQYF.

The V call is TRBV3-1, the J call TRBJ2-3. Germline lookup yields CDR1 LGHDT and CDR2 YNNKEL (reference sequence). The CDR3 has 16 amino acids. This chain's CDR3 is CASSHDRQDSTDTQYF.

The chain recombines TRBV12-3 or TRBV12-4 with TRBJ2-5. This CDR3 is 14 amino acids long. CDR3 sequence reads: CASSLRGSQETQYF.

The rearrangement joins TRBV12-3 or TRBV12-4 to TRBJ1-2. CDR3 size: 12 residues. The CDR3 protein is CASSLVPGGWTF.

The chain's CDR3 is CASSLSGRSSANYGYTF. The chain links TRBV5-1 to TRBJ1-2. Germline CDR1 reads SGHRS; CDR2 reads YFSETQ. This CDR3 region has 17 residues.

The genes are TRBV20-1 and TRBJ2-1; TCRdb's D call of TRBD1 is untestable without DNA. This CDR3 region has 18 residues. From germline, CDR1 is DFQATT and CDR2 SNEGSKA (reference sequence). CDR3 protein: CSASYGLTGGDYWNEQFF.

V and J are TRBV5-6 and TRBJ2-3; the TCRdb D gene call, TRBD2, has no DNA to confirm it. Germline V CDR1 and CDR2: SGHDT, YYEEEE. The CDR3 contains 15 residues. The CDR3 here is CASSLGMVGPDTQYF.

The chain recombines TRBV3-1 with TRBJ1-1; there is no DNA to check the TCRdb D call of TRBD1. CDR1 and CDR2 (germline): LGHDT, YNNKEL (reference sequence). The CDR3 sequence is 15 residues long. The CDR3 here is CASSLMKGGLTEAFF.